This TCR beta chain was identified in a study of T cell responses to AZD1222 COVID-19 vaccine. Assay used: immunoSEQ multiplex PCR; TCRdb lists only in-frame clones, some missing. The top ten clones hold approximately 2% of a sample with 150,000 or so clones, about 91% of them seen once. From germline, CDR1 is ENHRY and CDR2 SYGVKD. The junction had 3 bases not matched to a gene; V was cut back by 0 bases and J by 6 bases. The length of the CDR3 is 15 residues. Study results and limitations: Sampling that yielded the repertoires occurred only after the peak T cell response. Females made up more of the donors, who were largely white British, and clonal diversity may have come out too low. There were vaccine-associated CD4 TCRs across spike, dominant at 160-218 and 743-854. Baseline antibody screening turned up just a handful of seropositive AZD1222 recipients.

Turning to this clone: Its antigen is undetermined.

The sequencing here drew on peripheral blood, taken on day 0 of AZD1222 vaccination. The source of this sequence is an adult in good health. This chain connects TRBV10-3 to TRBJ1-4; TRBD1 matches at 8 bases. In DNA, the CDR3 is TGTGCCATCAGTGAGTCGGGACAGGAGGATGAAAAACTGTTTTTT. As protein: CAISESGQEDEKLFF.